Listed below are T cell receptor beta chains from one sample, sequenced in a study of blood T cell repertoires in COVID-19. Assay used: immunoSEQ multiplex PCR; TCRdb lists only in-frame clones, some missing. The sample lists about 55,000 clones; around 90% were seen once. The sample was peripheral blood. The receptors here all came from a human donor with active COVID-19. The donor label of this sample is uncertain. Each CDR3 is given with its conserved first and last residue. Fields, in order: V gene, clone size, D gene, J gene, CDR3 DNA, CDR3 protein. The D gene is left open where the match is weak. The size entry is marked missing in some rows and otherwise reads once, few, many or a size class.

>TRBV27|NA|NA|TRBJ2-1
TGTGCCATAGAAGGGGATTCCTACAATGAGCAGTTCTTC
CAIEGDSYNEQFF
>TRBV6-5|NA|TRBD1|TRBJ1-2
TGTGCCAGCAGCCTTGGACAGGGGGCCCACTATGGCTACACCTTC
CASSLGQGAHYGYTF
>TRBV9|NA|TRBD2|TRBJ2-1
TGTGCCAGCAGCGTAACAAGCGGGAGGATAAATGAGCAGTTCTTC
CASSVTSGRINEQFF
>TRBV30|NA|NA|TRBJ2-1
TGTGCCTGGAGTGCGGGTGTGTACAATGAGCAGTTCTTC
CAWSAGVYNEQFF
>TRBV4-2|few|NA|TRBJ1-2
TGTGCCAGCAGCCAAGAACTGGGGGACGTGCGGGGCTATGGCTACACCTTC
CASSQELGDVRGYGYTF
>TRBV29-1|few|TRBD1|TRBJ1-5
TGCAGCGTTGCCACAGGGGTGGATCAGCCCCAGCATTTT
CSVATGVDQPQHF
>TRBV5-6|once|TRBD1|TRBJ2-5
TGTGCCAGCAGCTCCACGGGACAGGTGAACCAAGAGACCCAGTACTTC
CASSSTGQVNQETQYF
>TRBV6-1|NA|TRBD2|TRBJ2-3
TGTGCCAGCAGCGAAGGACTAGCGGGGGGAGGTGATACGCAGTATTTT
CASSEGLAGGGDTQYF
>TRBV28|few|NA|TRBJ1-2
TGTGCCAGCAGTTTAGAAGGACAGCCTAACAGCTACACCTTC
CASSLEGQPNSYTF
>TRBV19|NA|NA|TRBJ2-2
TGTGCCAGTAGGGGCCGTAGGGGTCCGAACACCGGGGAGCTGTTTTTT
CASRGRRGPNTGELFF
>TRBV7-9|NA|NA|TRBJ2-3
TGTGCCAGCAGCTCCCAGACAGATACGCAGTATTTT
CASSSQTDTQYF
>TRBV18|NA|TRBD1|TRBJ1-6
TGTGCCAGCTCACCACCGCTCGGGACAGGGTCCGGGGCCCTCCACTTT
CASSPPLGTGSGALHF
>TRBV7-9|NA|TRBD2|TRBJ2-3
TGTGCCAGCAGTCGCCCCCTGGCGGGGGGCACAGATACGCAGTATTTT
CASSRPLAGGTDTQYF
>TRBV3-1/TRBV3-2|NA|TRBD2|TRBJ2-3
TGTGCCAGCAGCCCGTTAGCGGGAGGGCCGGATACGCAGTATTTT
CASSPLAGGPDTQYF
>TRBV9|NA|TRBD2|TRBJ2-3
TGTGCCAGCAGCGTAGGGCTAGCGGGCACAGATACGCAGTATTTT
CASSVGLAGTDTQYF
>TRBV5-1|NA|NA|TRBJ2-2
TGCGCCAGCAGCCCAGGACACTTCGCGAACACCGGGGAGCTGTTTTTT
CASSPGHFANTGELFF
>TRBV7-8|NA|TRBD2|TRBJ2-1
TGTGCCAGCAGCCCTCGCGGGGGAGGCCCGGTCGAGCAGTTCTTC
CASSPRGGGPVEQFF
>TRBV7-9|NA|NA|TRBJ2-7
TGTGCCAGCAGCTTAGGACTAGATGGAGTAAGTTGGAGGAACGAGCAGTACTTC
CASSLGLDGVSWRNEQYF
>TRBV27|NA|NA|TRBJ1-4
TGTGCCAGCAGTACGACCGGGGTCACTAATGAAAAACTGTTTTTT
CASSTTGVTNEKLFF
>TRBV5-1|NA|TRBD1|TRBJ1-4
TGCGCCAGCAGCTTGGCCGACAGGGGCGATAATGAAAAACTGTTTTTT
CASSLADRGDNEKLFF
>TRBV10-2|NA|TRBD2|TRBJ2-3
TGCGCCAGCAGGGGTCGACTAGCGGGAGAGACAGATACGCAGTATTTT
CASRGRLAGETDTQYF
>TRBV5-1|NA|TRBD1|TRBJ1-4
TGCGCCAGCAGCTGGGGACAGTTGGGGACTAATGAAAAACTGTTTTTT
CASSWGQLGTNEKLFF
>TRBV10-3|NA|NA|TRBJ1-1
TGTGCCATCAGTGAGGGGAGAGGGAACACTGAAGCTTTCTTT
CAISEGRGNTEAFF
>TRBV19|NA|NA|TRBJ1-5
TGTGCCAGTACCCCAGGGCGAAACAGGGTCGAACAGCCCCAGCATTTT
CASTPGRNRVEQPQHF
>TRBV2|NA|NA|TRBJ1-1
TGTGCCAGCAAATCCAGGGGTGGTACTGAAGCTTTCTTT
CASKSRGGTEAFF
>TRBV6-5|NA|NA|TRBJ1-1
TGTGCCAGCAGTTTGAGGGATAACACTGAAGCTTTCTTT
CASSLRDNTEAFF
>TRBV30|NA|TRBD2|TRBJ2-1
TGTGCCTGGAGTGGGGCGGGAGCCGGTGAGCAGTTCTTC
CAWSGAGAGEQFF
>TRBV30|NA|NA|TRBJ1-1
TGTGCCTGGAGTGAGGGACACCTGAACACTGAAGCTTTCTTT
CAWSEGHLNTEAFF
>TRBV6-1|NA|NA|TRBJ1-5
TGTGCCAGCAGTGAAGTGGCAGACTATAGCAATCAGCCCCAGCATTTT
CASSEVADYSNQPQHF
>TRBV9|NA|TRBD2|TRBJ2-2
TGTGCCAGCAGCGGAACCGGACTAGCGGGGCCGAGAACCGGGGAGCTGTTTTTT
CASSGTGLAGPRTGELFF
>TRBV5-5|NA|NA|TRBJ1-2
TGTGCCAGCAGCTTGTCTCCGGGGAACTATGGCTACACCTTC
CASSLSPGNYGYTF
>TRBV27|once|TRBD2|TRBJ2-5
TGTGCCAGCAGTTTGGGAGGGCCTGGGACCCAGTACTTC
CASSLGGPGTQYF
>TRBV7-2|NA|TRBD1|TRBJ2-2
TGTGCCAGCAGCAGAAGACAGGGGGCCGGGGAGCTGTTTTTT
CASSRRQGAGELFF
>TRBV5-8|NA|NA|TRBJ2-1
TGTGCCAGCAGCTTATCCAGGGGCCTCCTCGGAAATGAGCAGTTCTTC
CASSLSRGLLGNEQFF
>TRBV27|NA|TRBD2|TRBJ2-7
TGTGCCAGCAGTTTTGGGCGGGAGTCCTACGAGCAGTACTTC
CASSFGRESYEQYF
>TRBV10-3|NA|NA|TRBJ1-1
TGTGCCATCAGTGAGCCTTCCGGGGGGACTGAAGCTTTCTTT
CAISEPSGGTEAFF
>TRBV6-5|NA|TRBD1|TRBJ2-1
TGTGCCAGCAACAACCCGGGACAGGGGGACAATGAGCAGTTCTTC
CASNNPGQGDNEQFF
>TRBV15|NA|TRBD1|TRBJ2-5
TGTGCCACCAGCAGCACCCGACTACAGGGGGCGAGGGAGACCCAGTACTTC
CATSSTRLQGARETQYF
>TRBV4-1|NA|NA|TRBJ2-7
TGCGCCAGCAGCCAAGATAGCAGCTACGAGCAGTACTTC
CASSQDSSYEQYF
>TRBV5-4|NA|NA|TRBJ2-2
TGTGCCAGCAGCTTCCCCCAGGGGAACACCGGGGAGCTGTTTTTT
CASSFPQGNTGELFF
>TRBV4-1|NA|TRBD1|TRBJ2-4
TGCGCCAGCAGCCAACCCCGGGACAGGGGGAACATTCAGTACTTC
CASSQPRDRGNIQYF
>TRBV20-1|NA|NA|TRBJ1-4
TGCAGTGCTAGTGACCGGGAAAAACTGTTTTTT
CSASDREKLFF
>TRBV7-9|NA|TRBD2|TRBJ2-5
TGTGCCAGCAGCTCTAGACTAGCGGGGGGCCCCAAGTTAGAGACCCAGTACTTC
CASSSRLAGGPKLETQYF
>TRBV6-5|NA|TRBD2|TRBJ2-1
TGTGCCAGCAGTTACTCTGGGGGGGTCAATGAGCAGTTCTTC
CASSYSGGVNEQFF
>TRBV3-1/TRBV3-2|NA|TRBD2|TRBJ2-2
TGTGCCAGCAGCCAAGCCGGGACTAGCGGAACCGGGGAGCTGTTTTTT
CASSQAGTSGTGELFF
>TRBV7-2|NA|NA|TRBJ1-2
TGTGCCAGCAGCGGACGACAGGTTGTGGGCTACACCTTC
CASSGRQVVGYTF
>TRBV19|NA|TRBD2|TRBJ2-5
TGTGCCAGTAGTGATAGGTCTAGCGGATTCCAAGAGACCCAGTACTTC
CASSDRSSGFQETQYF
>TRBV7-3|NA|TRBD1|TRBJ2-7
TGTGCCAGCAGCCCAGGGACAGGGGCTTACGAGCAGTACTTC
CASSPGTGAYEQYF
>TRBV5-1|NA|TRBD1|TRBJ1-5
TGCGCCAGCAGCCCGGGACAGATTAGCAATCAGCCCCAGCATTTT
CASSPGQISNQPQHF
>TRBV19|NA|NA|TRBJ2-7
TGTGCCAGTAGTAAGGACAGCGATACCCGATTCTACGAGCAGTACTTC
CASSKDSDTRFYEQYF
>TRBV4-3|NA|NA|TRBJ2-5
TGCGCCAGCAGCCAAGATAGTCTACTCAGGGAGACCCAGTACTTC
CASSQDSLLRETQYF